The 20 T cell receptor delta chains presented below share a single source sample, sequenced in a study of gamma-delta chains in newborns, infants, children. TCRdb re-processed the reads using CATT. The profile covers some 4,200 delta-chain clones, with approximately 2.1% appearing a single time and roughly 15% taken by the ten largest. Specimen: blood. The receptor set was obtained from a child who was a newborn, infant or young child, either healthy, febrile or measles-vaccinated (not recorded which).

Only a few counts were recorded for this clone. TCRdb attributes to this sequence the protein of a much larger clone, which differs from the DNA translation at residue 13; a read error is likely, and the protein displayed is translated from the DNA. The V call is TRDV2, the J call TRDJ3, with 12 positions matching TRDD3. V gave up 0 bases and J gave up 0 bases; unmatched junction bases: 11. CDR1 and CDR2 from the germline V gene are GEAIGNYY and EKD. This CDR3 comprises 22 residues. The CDR3 protein is CACDTEWTGGYFISWDTRQMFF. The CDR3 nucleotides are TGTGCCTGTGACACCGAGTGGACTGGGGGATACTTCATCTCCTGGGACACCCGACAGATGTTTTTC.

As concerns this clone: The protein that TCRdb holds for this DNA derives from a much larger clone and differs from the translated DNA at residue 14, which likely indicates a read error; the protein shown here is translated from the DNA. The chain links TRDV2 to TRDJ2; no clear D. This CDR3 is 16 amino acids long. Germline V gene lookup returns CDR1 GEAIGNYY and CDR2 EKD. CDR3 protein: CACDTLGPLLTAQPFF. CDR3 DNA sequence: TGTGCCTGTGACACGTTGGGTCCGCTTTTGACAGCACAACCCTTCTTT.

Comments on this clone: The protein given by TCRdb reflects a much larger clone and differs at residue 4 from this DNA's translation, likely from a read error; the protein shown is the DNA's translation. The genes are TRDV2 and TRDJ3, with 10 nucleotides matching TRDD3. Trimming cost V 5 bases and J 1 base; bases outside gene matches: 7. CDR1 GEAIGNYY and CDR2 EKD come from the germline V gene. The CDR3 is made up of 18 amino acids. The CDR3 protein is CACGTGGLFSWDTRQMFF. The CDR3 DNA reads as TGTGCCTGTGGCACTGGGGGATTATTTTCCTGGGACACCCGACAGATGTTTTTC.

As to this clone: TCRdb assigns this DNA the protein of a much larger clone, which departs from its translation at residue 13; this likely reflects a read error, and the protein shown comes from translating the DNA. The rearrangement links TRDV2 to TRDJ3, with a weak D call TRDD3 (6 bases). CDR3 length equals 17 residues. Germline CDR1 is GEAIGNYY and CDR2 is EKD. DNA of the CDR3: TGTGCCTGTGACAGTACTGGGAGCTCCTGGGACACCCTACAGATGTTTTTC. It is translated as CACDSTGSSWDTLQMFF.

This clone was picked up a small number of times. TCRdb's protein, taken from a much larger clone, differs from this DNA's translation at residue 8, likely owing to a read error; the protein displayed comes from the DNA. CDR3 DNA: TGTGCCTGTGACCGTCCTACTGAGGGATACGCTTCCTGGGACACCCGACAGATGTTTTTC. Translating gives CACDRPTEGYASWDTRQMFF. The V gene is TRDV2, the J gene TRDJ3; 8 nucleotides match TRDD3. The V segment lost 3 bases and the J segment 1 base; nucleotides outside the gene matches: 13. The CDR3 extends over 20 amino acids. The germline gives CDR1 GEAIGNYY, CDR2 EKD.

Turning to this clone: This likely stems from a read error, as it lies one base from a far larger clone. In the same sample, other DNA sequences code for this CDR3. V usage is TRAV29/DV5 and J usage is TRDJ1; D is unresolved. Looked up from germline, CDR1 is NSMFDY and CDR2 is ISSIKDK. The CDR3 has 16 residues. CDR3 DNA: TGTGCAGCAAGCGAGGGCTCTGGCGGGTACACCGATAAACTTATCTTT. This sequence encodes CAASEGSGGYTDKLIF. The whole variable domain, filled in from reference TRAV29/DV5 and TRDJ1, reads DQQVKQNSPSLSVQEGRISILNCDYTNSMFDYFLWYKKYPAEGPTFLISISSIKDKNEDGRFTVFLNKSAKHLSLHIVPSQPGDSAVYFCAASEGSGGYTDKLIFGKGTRVTVEP.

This clone was picked up a small number of times. The protein recorded in TCRdb matches a much larger clone and deviates from this DNA's translation at residue 14, suggesting a read error; the protein here is obtained by translating the DNA. The chain carries TRDV1 and TRDJ1; TRDD3 agrees at 8 bases. Per germline, CDR1 TSWWSYY and CDR2 QGS. There are 19 residues in the CDR3. Germline trimming cut 3 bases from V and 7 bases from J; bases unmatched to any gene: 22. The CDR3 region is CALGDLTDLPRGIDGKLIF. The CDR3 region has the DNA TGTGCTCTTGGGGACCTAACCGACCTTCCCCGGGGGATAGATGGTAAACTCATCTTT.

The chain combines TRDV2 with TRDJ3, with TRDD3 matching over 9 bases. V lost 2 bases to trimming and J lost 1 base; unmatched junction nucleotides: 2. There are 17 residues in the CDR3. CDR1 and CDR2 from the germline V gene are GEAIGNYY and EKD. Written as DNA, the CDR3 is TGTGCCTGTGACAATACTGGGGGATCCTGGGACACCCGACAGATGTTTTTC. It specifies CACDNTGGSWDTRQMFF.

A remark on this clone: TCRdb assigns this DNA the protein of a much larger clone, which departs from its translation at residue 11; this likely reflects a read error, and the protein shown comes from translating the DNA. The rearrangement joins TRAV29/DV5 to TRDJ1; 7 bases agree with TRDD3. Germline V lookup: CDR1 NSMFDY, CDR2 ISSIKDK. CDR3 length: 15 amino acids. In nucleotides, the CDR3 is TGTGCAGCAAGCGTTCTGGGGGCCTACACCAATAAACTCATCTTT. Residues: CAASVLGAYTNKLIF.

The chain links TRDV2 to TRDJ3; no firm D call. V shed 0 bases and J shed 0 bases, with 11 bases lying between them. CDR1 is GEAIGNYY and CDR2 is EKD in the germline V gene. CDR3 length: 18 residues. The CDR3 DNA reads TGTGCCTGTGACACCGCGGGTTCCAGCTCCTGGGACACCCGACAGATGTTTTTC. It yields the protein CACDTAGSSSWDTRQMFF.

The rearrangement links TRDV2 to TRDJ3; 11 bases match TRDD3. V was pared by 8 bases and J by 0 bases, with 5 bases of the junction left unmatched. CDR3 length equals 17 residues. Per the germline V gene, CDR1 is GEAIGNYY and CDR2 is EKD. This chain's CDR3 is CASYWGISSWDTRQMFF. The CDR3 DNA reads as TGTGCCTCTTACTGGGGGATAAGCTCCTGGGACACCCGACAGATGTTTTTC.

This clone is labeled as large (0.1 to 1%). Different DNA sequences within this sample yield the same CDR3. This rearrangement joins TRDV1 to TRDJ1, with 7 bases lining up with TRDD2. After removal of 4 bases from V and 0 bases from J, the junction contained 5 bases not matched to a gene. Germline CDR1 TSWWSYY, CDR2 QGS. The CDR3 covers 15 residues. The CDR3 spells CALGGVPTYTDKLIF. As DNA, the CDR3 is TGTGCTCTTGGGGGCGTTCCTACCTACACCGATAAACTCATCTTT.

This clone was picked up a small number of times. TCRdb attributes to this sequence the protein of a much larger clone, which differs from the DNA translation at residue 7; a read error is likely, and the protein displayed is translated from the DNA. The chain employs TRDV2 and TRDJ3; 7 bases agree with TRDD3. The CDR3 covers 17 residues. Trimming cost V 0 bases and J 5 bases; bases outside gene matches: 6. Germline V gene lookup returns CDR1 GEAIGNYY and CDR2 EKD. This chain's CDR3 is CACDTKRIRRDTRQMFF. The CDR3 nucleotides are TGTGCCTGTGACACCAAGAGGATACGAAGGGACACCCGACAGATGTTTTTC.

Turning to this clone: This DNA's translation differs at residue 8 from TCRdb's protein, which comes from a much larger clone; a read error is likely, and the protein shown is translated from the DNA. V and J are TRDV2 and TRDJ3; maybe TRDD3 (6 bases). The CDR3 loop spans 18 amino acids. CDR1 is GEAIGNYY, CDR2 EKD, per germline. Trimming stripped 0 bases from V and 0 bases from J, with 11 bases between. CDR3 amino acids: CACDTGDLYSWDTRQMFF. The CDR3 bases are TGTGCCTGTGACACCGGGGATCTCTACTCCTGGGACACCCGACAGATGTTTTTC.

This clone is large (0.1 to 1%) in the sample. Other DNA sequences from this sample encode an identical CDR3 as well. The rearrangement uses TRDV2 and TRDJ3, with a weak D call TRDD1 (5 bases). The V gene's germline CDR1 is GEAIGNYY and CDR2 EKD. The CDR3 runs 18 residues. V was cut by 0 bases and J by 0 bases, with 11 bases left in between. The CDR3 loop is CACDTVLNSSWDTRQMFF. DNA for the CDR3: TGTGCCTGTGACACCGTACTGAATAGCTCCTGGGACACCCGACAGATGTTTTTC.

Points on this clone: A far larger clone differs by one base, so this is likely a read error. Distinct nucleotide sequences in the sample also encode this CDR3. The chain combines TRDV1 with TRDJ1; tentative D call: TRDD2 (7 bases). This CDR3 is 21 amino acids long. Germline V lookup: CDR1 TSWWSYY, CDR2 QGS. The CDR3 DNA is TGTGCTCTTGGAGAACTCGCCTTCCTGTGGGGGCCTCCTCGGGGCACCGATAAACTCATCTTT. Translated, it gives CALGELAFLWGPPRGTDKLIF.

This clone was picked up a small number of times. TCRdb attributes to this sequence the protein of a much larger clone, which differs from the DNA translation at residue 6; a read error is likely, and the protein displayed is translated from the DNA. The rearrangement joins TRDV2 to TRDJ3, with D perhaps TRDD3 (5 bases). This CDR3 spans 17 amino acids. Germline CDR1 and CDR2: GEAIGNYY and EKD. V shed 2 bases and J shed 0 bases, with 10 bases lying between them. CDR3 in amino acids: CACDSPGSSWDTRQMFF. The CDR3 region has the DNA TGTGCCTGTGACAGTCCTGGGAGCTCCTGGGACACCCGACAGATGTTTTTC.

This clone was recorded a few times. For this DNA, TCRdb reports the protein of a much larger clone, which diverges at residue 8, most likely from a read error; the protein presented here is translated directly from the DNA. This CDR3 is also generated by other DNA sequences in the sample. The chain recombines TRDV2 with TRDJ3; 7 bases map to TRDD3. Germline V gene data show CDR1 as GEAIGNYY and CDR2 as EKD. The CDR3 has 18 residues. Germline trimming cut 0 bases from V and 0 bases from J; bases unmatched to any gene: 4. The chain's CDR3 is CACDTWGSSSWDTRQMFF. Written as DNA, the CDR3 is TGTGCCTGTGACACCTGGGGGAGTAGCTCCTGGGACACCCGACAGATGTTTTTC.

With respect to this clone: The TCRdb record carries a much larger clone's protein, which differs from this DNA's translation at residue 10; a read error is the likely cause, and the protein listed here is the DNA translation. The chain employs TRDV2 and TRDJ1, with D hard to call. The CDR3 totals 13 residues. CDR1 and CDR2 (germline): GEAIGNYY, EKD. The CDR3: CACGDSHTDELIF. Written as DNA, the CDR3 is TGTGCCTGTGGAGATTCCCACACCGATGAACTCATCTTT.

This clone came up a few times. TCRdb's listed protein matches a much larger clone and diverges from this DNA's translation at residue 4, likely through a read error; the protein shown comes from the DNA. The chain links TRDV2 to TRDJ2; TRDD3 agrees at 9 bases. The CDR3 spans 18 residues. Germline CDR1 reads GEAIGNYY; CDR2 reads EKD. Germline trimming cut 5 bases from V and 0 bases from J; bases unmatched to any gene: 12. The CDR3 DNA reads TGTGCCTGTGTCACGCTTACTGGGGGACCGCCTTTGACAGCACAACTCTTCTTT. It codes for CACVTLTGGPPLTAQLFF.